The T cell receptor (beta chain) described here comes from a study of T-cell memory formation after mild COVID-19 (dated by TCRdb to about 2021). Notes on the research overall: Most TCR sequence clusters were specific to one of the two donors. Two young, previously healthy adult volunteers made up the cohort, one male and one female. Longitudinal TCRalpha and TCRbeta repertoire sequencing tracked T-cell clones expanding and contracting after mild COVID-19 in a couple of donors.

Ficoll-Paque density gradient centrifugation was the method used to isolate PBMCs. Instrument on record: Illumina NovaSeq 6000. TCRalpha and TCRbeta cDNA libraries were constructed by 5'RACE with constant-segment primers, with sample barcodes and unique molecular identifiers being introduced. Trizol reagent was used to extract RNA from every sample. The libraries were amplified in two PCR steps, and the second step added a second sample barcode and Illumina TruSeq adapters. Libraries were sequenced on an Illumina NovaSeq with 2 x 150 bp paired-end reads. The original methods were these. The reads were demultiplexed and collapsed into UMI-guided consensus sequences using migec v1.2.7. Using mixcr v2.1.11, the UMI consensuses were aligned to TRA and TRB V and J templates and assembled into clonotypes. Clonotypes were classified as expanded or contracted when called significant by both edgeR and NoisET, with noise models trained on biological replicates. For edgeR calls, a false discovery rate-adjusted p below 0.01 and a log2 fold-change threshold of 1 were applied. PCA with hierarchical clustering of max-normalized trajectories of the 1000 most abundant clonotypes was used as exploratory dynamics analysis. The CD4 or CD8 phenotype of responding clones was assigned using the separately sequenced CD4+ and CD8+ repertoires. TCRdb itself trimmed the public reads at Q25 with fastp, ran MiXCR and retained productive beta chains. Each CDR3 protein appears once, grouped with its most common genes and DNA. What appears here as the V and J calls and clone size reflects TCRdb's work, not the paper's. The sample yields 470,000 or so distinct CDR3 sequences; about 23% were counted once. About an eighth of the sample lies in the top ten.

This clonotype showed up just a few times. Its binding antigen is unknown. There are no base qualities to consult, and no much larger clone falls within one base. The germline ends are 21 bases apart after V is trimmed by 2 bases and J by 4 bases. The germline V gene gives CDR1 as SQVTM and CDR2 as ANQGSEA. Its CDR3 holds 17 amino acids, cysteine through phenylalanine. Left in the record is the CDR3 DNA by itself, 51 bases read in frame from the first base. Study-wide findings and limitations: Some responding clones were detected in pre-infection memory, suggesting pre-existing cross-reactive memory T cells joined the SARS-CoV-2 response. Contracting CD4+ clones appeared mostly in the CM and EM memory subsets, whereas CD8+ clones were enriched in EMRA. From day 15 to 85, contracting clones showed balanced CD4/CD8 phenotypes, whereas a second wave of clones that expanded from day 15 to 37 leaned towards CD4+. SARS-CoV-2 specificity of the second-wave clones peaking on day 37 was not confirmed. Only a couple of mild cases were covered by the study, and larger cohorts that include severe cases with pre-infection samples were considered necessary.

This TCR came from an adult woman who had mild COVID-19 (a few samples of this study predate the infection). The sample titles of this study are shuffled in the database, so cell type and time point are left out; the donor was told from shared clones. The chain joins TRBV29-1 to TRBJ2-1; tentative D gene TRBD1, with 6 bases matching. Sequencing was carried out using PBMCs or a T cell subset sorted from them (not recorded which). The bases are TGCAGCGTTGAATCCGTACTACAGGGCCCTTTTTACAATGAGCAGTTCTTC. This codes for CSVESVLQGPFYNEQFF.